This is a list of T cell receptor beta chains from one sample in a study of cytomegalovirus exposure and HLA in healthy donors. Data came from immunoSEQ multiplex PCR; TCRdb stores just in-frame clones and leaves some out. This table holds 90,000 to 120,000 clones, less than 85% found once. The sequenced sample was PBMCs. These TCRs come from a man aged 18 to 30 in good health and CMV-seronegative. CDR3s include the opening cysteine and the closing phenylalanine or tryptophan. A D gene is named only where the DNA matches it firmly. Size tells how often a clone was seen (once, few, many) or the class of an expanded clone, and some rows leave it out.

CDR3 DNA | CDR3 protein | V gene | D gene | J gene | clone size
TGTGCCAGCAGCTCCCTGTGGGCGGGGGGACCCTCCGGGGAGACCCAGTACTTC | CASSSLWAGGPSGETQYF | TRBV7-2 | TRBD2 | TRBJ2-5 | .
TGTGCCAGCAGTTTGAGGCTAGCCTACGAGCAGTACTTC | CASSLRLAYEQYF | TRBV28 | . | TRBJ2-7 | .
TGTGCCAGCAGCTTTACCTGGGTCCAGGGTGAGCAGTTCTTC | CASSFTWVQGEQFF | TRBV7-2 | . | TRBJ2-1 | .
TGTGCCAGCAGCGTACTAAGCGGGGGGCTCTACAATGAGCAGTTCTTC | CASSVLSGGLYNEQFF | TRBV9 | TRBD2 | TRBJ2-1 | .
TGTGCCAGCAGTTTATCGTACAGTTACGAGCAGTACTTC | CASSLSYSYEQYF | TRBV27 | . | TRBJ2-7 | .
TGCGCCAGCAGCTTGTCAGGGGTCTACTCTGGGGCCAACGTCCTGACTTTC | CASSLSGVYSGANVLTF | TRBV5-1 | . | TRBJ2-6 | .
TGTGCCACCTTACGACAGGGGGCGACTGAAGCTTTCTTT | CATLRQGATEAFF | TRBV2 | TRBD1 | TRBJ1-1 | .
TGTGCCAGCAGCTTAGACTCAGGGCCTATGAGCTACACCTTC | CASSLDSGPMSYTF | TRBV7-9 | . | TRBJ1-2 | .
TGTGCCAGCAGCCCGCAGTGGGAGCAGTTCTTC | CASSPQWEQFF | TRBV7-2 | . | TRBJ2-1 | .
TGTGCCAGCAGCTTGCTGACCGGGACAGGGGGCGGAGGTCCCGGGGAGCTGTTTTTT | CASSLLTGTGGGGPGELFF | TRBV7-9 | TRBD1 | TRBJ2-2 | .
TGTGCCAGCAGCCAAGGTAGCGGGGGGGCCCGGGAGACCCAGTACTTC | CASSQGSGGARETQYF | TRBV4-2 | TRBD2 | TRBJ2-5 | few
TGTGCCAGCAGCTTAGTCGCGGCCCGGCCATACACCGGGGAGCTGTTTTTT | CASSLVAARPYTGELFF | TRBV11-2 | . | TRBJ2-2 | .
TGTGCCACCAGCTCGACTAGCGGGGGGTACAATGAGCAGTTCTTC | CATSSTSGGYNEQFF | TRBV15 | TRBD2 | TRBJ2-1 | .
TGCAGCGTTGAAACGGGACAGGGGCAGGACTATGGCTACACCTTC | CSVETGQGQDYGYTF | TRBV29-1 | TRBD1 | TRBJ1-2 | .
TGCGCCAGCAGCTTGTTACCGGGAAGTGGCAATGAGCAGTTCTTC | CASSLLPGSGNEQFF | TRBV5-1 | . | TRBJ2-1 | .
TGTGCCAGCAGTCCGGGACAGGGCACTGGAAACACCATATATTTT | CASSPGQGTGNTIYF | TRBV25-1 | TRBD1 | TRBJ1-3 | .
TGTGCCATCAGTGTGAGTGTAGGACAGCATTCTAACTATGGCTACACCTTC | CAISVSVGQHSNYGYTF | TRBV10-3 | . | TRBJ1-2 | few
TGTGCCAGTAGTATAGCCGGACAGAGAGCCCAGTACTTC | CASSIAGQRAQYF | TRBV19 | . | TRBJ2-5 | .
TGTGCCAGCAGTGAAATAGGGGAAGGTCGGCAGTACTTC | CASSEIGEGRQYF | TRBV6-1 | . | TRBJ2-7 | .
TGTGCCAGCAGCCCACAGGGTAGCGGGGGCTCAGATACGCAGTATTTT | CASSPQGSGGSDTQYF | TRBV4-2 | TRBD2 | TRBJ2-3 | .
TGTGCCACTCAAGGAACTAACTACGAGCAGTACTTC | CATQGTNYEQYF | TRBV10-3 | . | TRBJ2-7 | .
TGCAGCGTACACAGGTACCAAGAGACCCAGTACTTC | CSVHRYQETQYF | TRBV29-1 | . | TRBJ2-5 | .
TGCAGCGTTCTCCGGGACAGAGCCTATGGCTACACCTTC | CSVLRDRAYGYTF | TRBV29-1 | TRBD1 | TRBJ1-2 | .
TGCGCCAGCAGCCCGGGACTAGCGGGGGTGCTCGCAGATACGCAGTATTTT | CASSPGLAGVLADTQYF | TRBV5-1 | TRBD2 | TRBJ2-3 | .
TGCGCCAGTAGCCAATCCGAAGACAACTCTGGAAACACCATATATTTT | CASSQSEDNSGNTIYF | TRBV4-1 | . | TRBJ1-3 | .
TGTGCCACCCAGACGGGACAGTCCTACGAGCAGTACTTC | CATQTGQSYEQYF | TRBV10-3 | TRBD1 | TRBJ2-7 | few
TGTGCCACCTCAGGGGTGGGGCAAGAGACCCAGTACTTC | CATSGVGQETQYF | TRBV19 | . | TRBJ2-5 | .
TGTGCCAGCAGCCCCGGGGGGTACGAGCAGTACTTC | CASSPGGYEQYF | TRBV4-2 | TRBD2 | TRBJ2-7 | .
TGTGCCAGCAGTCCGATAGGGAGGGGAAACACCATATATTTT | CASSPIGRGNTIYF | TRBV28 | . | TRBJ1-3 | .
TGTGCCAGCAGGGACCAGGGGTCCTCCTACAATGAGCAGTTCTTC | CASRDQGSSYNEQFF | TRBV2 | . | TRBJ2-1 | few
TGTGCCAGCAGCTTTCGGGGGACTAAGAATGAGCAGTTCTTC | CASSFRGTKNEQFF | TRBV7-6 | TRBD2 | TRBJ2-1 | .
TGTGCCAGCAGCTACGGGACAGGGTACGGGAATGAGCAGTTCTTC | CASSYGTGYGNEQFF | TRBV7-9 | TRBD1 | TRBJ2-1 | .
TGTGCCACCAGCAGAGGCGGGCAGGGGGAGGAAAAACTGTTTTTT | CATSRGGQGEEKLFF | TRBV15 | TRBD1 | TRBJ1-4 | .
TGTGCCAGCAGCTCGTACCCGAGGACCGGGGAGCTGTTTTTT | CASSSYPRTGELFF | TRBV7-3 | . | TRBJ2-2 | .
TGTGCCAGCAGCTCCCTCTCGAGCGATACGCAGTATTTT | CASSSLSSDTQYF | TRBV9 | . | TRBJ2-3 | .
TGTGCCAGCAGCGTCGGCCAGGGCACTGAAGCTTTCTTT | CASSVGQGTEAFF | TRBV9 | . | TRBJ1-1 | once
TGTGCCAGCAGTGGAACTTATGGCGGTGAAGCTTTCTTT | CASSGTYGGEAFF | TRBV25-1 | . | TRBJ1-1 | once
TGTGCCAGCATGCTAGCGGGGACCACAGATACGCAGTATTTT | CASMLAGTTDTQYF | TRBV2 | TRBD2 | TRBJ2-3 | .
TGTGCCAGCTCACAGGGGGAGAATGAGCAGTTCTTC | CASSQGENEQFF | TRBV18 | . | TRBJ2-1 | .
TGTGCCAGCAGTGAGACCGGGACAGGGGTCGCATTTAACTATGGCTACACCTTC | CASSETGTGVAFNYGYTF | TRBV25-1 | TRBD1 | TRBJ1-2 | .
TGTGCCAGCAGCAGCCGGTGGAGCGAAGCTTTCTTT | CASSSRWSEAFF | TRBV5-4 | . | TRBJ1-1 | few
TGCAGCGTTGTCAGGAACACTGAAGCTTTCTTT | CSVVRNTEAFF | TRBV29-1 | . | TRBJ1-1 | .
TGCGCCAGCAGCTTGGGCCAACCGGACAGGGGGCGATTTGGCTACACCTTC | CASSLGQPDRGRFGYTF | TRBV5-1 | TRBD1 | TRBJ1-2 | .
TGTGCCAGCAGCCGGACAGGAATGAATGAGCAGTTCTTC | CASSRTGMNEQFF | TRBV5-5 | TRBD1 | TRBJ2-1 | .
TGTGCCAGCAGTTTGGAGGGGCGCACAGATACGCAGTATTTT | CASSLEGRTDTQYF | TRBV28 | . | TRBJ2-3 | .
TGCGCCAGCAGCCAAGCAATCAGCGGTTCTGCCTATGGCTACACCTTC | CASSQAISGSAYGYTF | TRBV4-3 | . | TRBJ1-2 | .
TGTGCCAGCAGTAACGGGGGTGGCTACACCTTC | CASSNGGGYTF | TRBV6-5 | . | TRBJ1-2 | few
TGCGCCAGCAGCCAAGGAGTTTCCTTAGCGGGGAGGTACAATGAGCAGTTCTTC | CASSQGVSLAGRYNEQFF | TRBV4-3 | TRBD2 | TRBJ2-1 | once
TGTGCCAGCAGCAACCTGGGAGCGCGGACCGGGGAGCTGTTTTTT | CASSNLGARTGELFF | TRBV2 | . | TRBJ2-2 | few
TGTGCCAGCAGGGATGACAGTGACAATGAGCAGTTCTTC | CASRDDSDNEQFF | TRBV6-6 | . | TRBJ2-1 | .